This T cell receptor beta chain is drawn from a study of early T cells in non-severe SARS-CoV-2 infection. Study observations and caveats: Matching against VDJdb likely underestimated virus-specific expansions, favoring anti-spike CD8.

Unique molecular identifiers were added to individual cDNA molecules. MiXCR, run by TCRdb on the 5' RACE reads, gives a single entry per CDR3 protein. The sample has tens of thousands of distinct CDR3 sequences, roughly 5.3% seen once; the top ten hold 4.5% to 5.5%. This clonotype was detected many times. Its target is unknown. This clonotype was sampled from an adult who was a healthcare worker with PCR-confirmed SARS-CoV-2 infection or an uninfected control (not recorded which). Input material: whole blood.

Written as DNA, the CDR3 is TGTGCCATCAGCGGTCGACAGGGCTCCTACGAGCAGTACTTC. This gives the protein CAISGRQGSYEQYF. This chain connects TRBV10-3 to TRBJ2-7, with 7 bases lining up with TRBD1. This CDR3 spans 14 amino acids. The V gene end was trimmed by 6 bases and the J gene end by 0 bases; junction bases not matched to a gene: 5. Germline CDR1 and CDR2: ENHRY and SYGVKD.